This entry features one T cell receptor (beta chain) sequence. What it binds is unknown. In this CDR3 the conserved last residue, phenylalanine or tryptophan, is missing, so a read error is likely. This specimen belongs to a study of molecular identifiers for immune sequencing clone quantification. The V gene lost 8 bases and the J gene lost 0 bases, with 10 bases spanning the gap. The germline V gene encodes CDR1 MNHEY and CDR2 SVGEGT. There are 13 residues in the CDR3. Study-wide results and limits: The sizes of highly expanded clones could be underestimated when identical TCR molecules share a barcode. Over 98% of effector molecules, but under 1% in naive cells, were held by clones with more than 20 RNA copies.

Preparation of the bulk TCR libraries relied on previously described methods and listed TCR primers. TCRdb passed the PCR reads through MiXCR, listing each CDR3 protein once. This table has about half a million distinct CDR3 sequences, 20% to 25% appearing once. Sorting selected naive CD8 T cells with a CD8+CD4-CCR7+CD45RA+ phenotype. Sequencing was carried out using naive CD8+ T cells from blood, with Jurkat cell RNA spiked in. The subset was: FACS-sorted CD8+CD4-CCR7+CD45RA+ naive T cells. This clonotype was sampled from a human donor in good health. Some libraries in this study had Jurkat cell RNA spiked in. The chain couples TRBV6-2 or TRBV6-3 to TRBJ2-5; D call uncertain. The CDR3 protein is CASADPDQETQYL. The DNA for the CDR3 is TGTGCCAGCGCCGACCCAGACCAAGAGACCCAGTACCTC.